The following is a TCR beta chain sequence with its context. Its target is not known. Sequencing was at deep level. The repertoire was sequenced with immunoSEQ multiplex PCR; TCRdb's copy has only in-frame clones and lacks some. The data contain some 350,000 clones, around 72% of them singletons. These data originate in a study of shared clonotypes between healthy human individuals. Notes on the study in general: Estimated richness was generally greater in naive than memory subsets.

Sequenced sample: memory CD4+ T cells sorted from blood. Subset indicated: CD45RA-negative fraction. This sequence originates from a young man in good health.

CDR3 region: CAISVYRDRGSYEQYF. The CDR3 DNA is TGTGCCATCAGTGTGTACCGGGACAGGGGGTCGTACGAGCAGTACTTC. The rearrangement joins TRBV10-3 to TRBJ2-7, with TRBD1 matching 11 bases. Germline CDR1 reads ENHRY; CDR2 reads SYGVKD. Trimming removed 4 bases from V and 4 bases from J; junction bases left unmatched: 9. This CDR3 is built from 16 residues.